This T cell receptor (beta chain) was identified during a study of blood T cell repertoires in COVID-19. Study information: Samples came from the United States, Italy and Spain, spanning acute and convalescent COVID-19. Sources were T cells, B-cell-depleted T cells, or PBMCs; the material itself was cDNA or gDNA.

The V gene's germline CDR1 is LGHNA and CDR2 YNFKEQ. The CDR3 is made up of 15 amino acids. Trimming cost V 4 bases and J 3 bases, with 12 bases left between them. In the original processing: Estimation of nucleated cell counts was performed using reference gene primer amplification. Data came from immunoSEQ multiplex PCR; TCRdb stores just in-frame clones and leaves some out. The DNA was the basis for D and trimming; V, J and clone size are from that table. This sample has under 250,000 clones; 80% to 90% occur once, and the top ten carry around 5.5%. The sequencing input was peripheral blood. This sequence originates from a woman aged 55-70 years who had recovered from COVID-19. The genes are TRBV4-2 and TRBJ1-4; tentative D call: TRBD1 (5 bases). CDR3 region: CASSLPGGANEKLFF. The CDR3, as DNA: TGTGCCAGCAGCCTACCCGGGGGGGCTAATGAAAAACTGTTTTTT.